These T cell receptor beta chains were read from a single sample in a study of OX40 agonist ivuxolimab in advanced cancers. Here immunoSEQ multiplex PCR was the method, and the copy in TCRdb shows in-frame clones only, minus some. The repertoire holds about 72,000 clones, with 65% to 85% as singletons. This sample comprised CD4+ or CD8+ T cells sorted from blood, obtained in a trial of the OX40 agonist ivuxolimab. The source is an adult with an advanced solid tumor such as melanoma, head and neck, liver or kidney cancer. Both conserved end residues are trimmed from each CDR3.

TRBJ2-5 | TRBV5-8 | ASIRGVQETQY
TRBJ1-2 | TRBV6-6 | ASSSPGTEGGYGYT
TRBJ2-5 | TRBV30 | AWSLGTSSGTQY
TRBJ2-7 | TRBV6-5 | ASSATGSLYEQY
TRBJ1-5 | TRBV5-5 | ASSLGSLLGVRNQPQH
TRBJ1-1 | TRBV2 | ASEGSTEAF
TRBJ2-1 | TRBV7-6 | ASSLASGGATYNEQF
TRBJ1-3 | TRBV30 | AWSVGLSGNTIY
TRBJ2-5 | TRBV4-1 | ASSQGAGTGKKTQY
TRBJ1-6 | TRBV29-1 | SVAGTDDNSPLH
TRBJ2-5 | TRBV5-1 | ASSPRQIQETQY
TRBJ1-2 | TRBV19 | ATKGGGIDGYT
TRBJ2-7 | TRBV7-2 | ASSLGGRVIPEQY
TRBJ2-2 | TRBV19 | ASSKTGIGMDTGELF
TRBJ2-7 | TRBV6-4 | ASSEAEFYEQY
TRBJ2-6 | TRBV7-2 | ASSLASKAGANVLT
TRBJ2-7 | TRBV7-9 | ASSLAGVNYEQY
TRBJ2-1 | TRBV4-3 | ASSQDLTSYNEQF
TRBJ2-7 | TRBV5-1 | ASNLGGVGEQY
TRBJ1-3 | TRBV30 | AWKGLGNTIY
TRBJ2-5 | TRBV5-6 | ASSLVSQETQY
TRBJ2-4 | TRBV27 | ASSLVAGVLNIQY
TRBJ1-3 | TRBV29-1 | SVERDRGRSGNTIY
TRBJ1-2 | TRBV14 | ASSLKRYGYT
TRBJ1-5 | TRBV6-6 | ASSYRSGNQPQH
TRBJ2-7 | TRBV4-1 | ASSQTGSGSYEQY
TRBJ2-5 | TRBV7-2 | ASRGEQETQY
TRBJ1-1 | TRBV10-2 | ASRAGVGNTEAF
TRBJ1-3 | TRBV5-6 | ASSSGTSGGNTIY
TRBJ2-7 | TRBV10-2 | ASTEAGGQTEQY
TRBJ1-2 | TRBV5-4 | ASSLPTGFDYGYT
TRBJ2-3 | TRBV28 | ASSLAGGPWQY
TRBJ1-1 | TRBV2 | ASSRTGGGTEAF
TRBJ1-1 | TRBV7-9 | ASTLQGPNTEAF
TRBJ2-2 | TRBV4-1 | ASSNREWYGPTDTGELF
TRBJ2-3 | TRBV6-6 | ASSYYSTDTQY
TRBJ2-1 | TRBV4-1 | ASSQASLGPLSEQF
TRBJ2-2 | TRBV18 | ASSPGHPNTGELF
TRBJ2-2 | TRBV7-6 | ASSRSGPTGELF
TRBJ2-1 | TRBV6-5 | ASISGGSYNEQF
TRBJ2-1 | TRBV7-9 | ASSPGASAGRSEQF
TRBJ2-5 | TRBV5-6 | ASSLLAGGYETQY
TRBJ2-6 | TRBV7-2 | ASSLGGLGANVLT
TRBJ2-2 | TRBV7-9 | ASKRTPNTGELF
TRBJ1-1 | TRBV11-2 | ASSSAGTGANTEAF
TRBJ1-1 | TRBV18 | ASSSDRGAEAF
TRBJ2-3 | TRBV6-4 | ASSDDDSTDTQY
TRBJ2-1 | TRBV5-1 | ASRTGLADNEQF
TRBJ2-1 | TRBV5-4 | ASSLEVASSYNEQF
TRBJ2-7 | TRBV5-4 | ASSNRDRRTYEQY
TRBJ1-3 | TRBV30 | AWSPSASGNTIY
TRBJ1-2 | TRBV19 | ASSRTRAPEGYGYT
TRBJ2-7 | TRBV10-3 | AISETGQGAGEQY
TRBJ2-5 | TRBV11-3 | ASSLDAASGGWFRETQY
TRBJ1-2 | TRBV11-2 | ASSPYGGNLGYGYT